Listed below are T cell receptor beta chains from one sample, sequenced in a study of CD8+ T cells in alopecia areata. This table comes from immunoSEQ multiplex PCR, and its TCRdb copy is limited to in-frame clones, with some not included. Of roughly 170,000 clones detected, around 60% appear once; the ten largest clones hold roughly 14%. This sample comprised CD4+ T cells sorted from blood, obtained at week 0. The receptors shown here come from a human donor with alopecia areata. CDR3s include the opening cysteine and the closing phenylalanine or tryptophan. D genes are given only for firm matches. Size is stated for part of the rows, as once, few or many counts, or as a class when the clone is expanded.

j_call: TRBJ1-1; d_call: NA; clone_size: NA; v_call: TRBV11-1; cdr3_aa: CASSLLNTEAFF; cdr3_nt: TGTGCCAGCAGCTTGTTGAACACTGAAGCTTTCTTT
j_call: TRBJ1-5; d_call: NA; clone_size: NA; v_call: TRBV6-6; cdr3_aa: CASSYSPGGVGQPQHF; cdr3_nt: TGTGCCAGCAGTTACTCGCCGGGGGGTGTCGGTCAGCCCCAGCATTTT
j_call: TRBJ2-3; d_call: NA; clone_size: many; v_call: TRBV29-1; cdr3_aa: CSVAGQPETQYF; cdr3_nt: TGCAGCGTTGCCGGACAGCCAGAAACGCAGTATTTT
j_call: TRBJ2-3; d_call: NA; clone_size: NA; v_call: TRBV6-1; cdr3_aa: CASIGEAASTDTQYF; cdr3_nt: TGTGCCAGCATCGGAGAGGCGGCAAGCACAGATACGCAGTATTTT
j_call: TRBJ1-2; d_call: TRBD1; clone_size: NA; v_call: TRBV11-2; cdr3_aa: CASSLDWTGYYGYTF; cdr3_nt: TGTGCCAGCAGCTTAGACTGGACAGGATACTATGGCTACACCTTC
j_call: TRBJ2-3; d_call: TRBD2; clone_size: few; v_call: TRBV13; cdr3_aa: CASSLGRGGRTDTQYF; cdr3_nt: TGTGCCAGCAGCTTAGGCCGGGGGGGCCGGACAGATACGCAGTATTTT
j_call: TRBJ1-5; d_call: NA; clone_size: NA; v_call: TRBV7-2; cdr3_aa: CASSLIGVGFGNQPQHF; cdr3_nt: TGTGCCAGCAGCTTAATCGGGGTAGGGTTCGGCAATCAGCCCCAGCATTTT
j_call: TRBJ1-1; d_call: NA; clone_size: NA; v_call: TRBV29-1; cdr3_aa: CSVENTEAFF; cdr3_nt: TGCAGCGTAGAGAACACTGAAGCTTTCTTT
j_call: TRBJ2-3; d_call: NA; clone_size: few; v_call: TRBV7-9; cdr3_aa: CASSAITGRSTDTQYF; cdr3_nt: TGTGCCAGCAGTGCCATCACGGGACGGAGCACAGATACGCAGTATTTT
j_call: TRBJ2-7; d_call: TRBD1; clone_size: NA; v_call: TRBV29-1; cdr3_aa: CSVVMGQGKGMQYF; cdr3_nt: TGCAGCGTTGTAATGGGACAGGGGAAGGGTATGCAGTACTTC
j_call: TRBJ2-7; d_call: TRBD1; clone_size: NA; v_call: TRBV29-1; cdr3_aa: CSGRTGEYEQYF; cdr3_nt: TGCAGCGGGCGGACAGGAGAGTACGAGCAGTACTTC
j_call: TRBJ2-3; d_call: TRBD2; clone_size: NA; v_call: TRBV6-1; cdr3_aa: CASSSQRGIDTQYF; cdr3_nt: TGTGCCAGCAGCTCCCAGCGGGGGATAGATACGCAGTATTTT
j_call: TRBJ1-5; d_call: NA; clone_size: NA; v_call: TRBV4-1; cdr3_aa: CASSQGPLNQPQHF; cdr3_nt: TGCGCCAGCAGCCAAGGCCCACTCAATCAGCCCCAGCATTTT
j_call: TRBJ2-5; d_call: NA; clone_size: NA; v_call: TRBV10-2; cdr3_aa: CASSPVGETQYF; cdr3_nt: TGCGCCAGCAGTCCCGTCGGGGAGACCCAGTACTTC
j_call: TRBJ1-5; d_call: NA; clone_size: NA; v_call: TRBV4-1; cdr3_aa: CASSQDQGIPQHF; cdr3_nt: TGCGCCAGCAGCCAAGATCAAGGTATCCCCCAGCATTTT
j_call: TRBJ1-6; d_call: NA; clone_size: NA; v_call: TRBV18; cdr3_aa: CASSPRDRGNSPLHF; cdr3_nt: TGTGCCAGCTCACCACGGGACCGGGGGAATTCACCCCTCCACTTT
j_call: TRBJ2-5; d_call: NA; clone_size: NA; v_call: TRBV10-3; cdr3_aa: CAIRASMGETQYF; cdr3_nt: TGTGCCATCAGAGCGTCAATGGGGGAGACCCAGTACTTC
j_call: TRBJ2-5; d_call: NA; clone_size: once; v_call: TRBV29-1; cdr3_aa: CSVGRNTETQYF; cdr3_nt: TGCAGCGTAGGACGGAACACAGAGACCCAGTACTTC
j_call: TRBJ2-6; d_call: NA; clone_size: NA; v_call: TRBV5-1; cdr3_aa: CASSLRPRASGANVLTF; cdr3_nt: TGCGCCAGCAGCTTGCGGCCCAGGGCTTCTGGGGCCAACGTCCTGACTTTC
j_call: TRBJ1-2; d_call: TRBD1; clone_size: few; v_call: TRBV30; cdr3_aa: CAWSVMGQNYGYTF; cdr3_nt: TGTGCCTGGAGTGTAATGGGACAGAACTATGGCTACACCTTC
j_call: TRBJ2-1; d_call: NA; clone_size: NA; v_call: TRBV5-1; cdr3_aa: CASSFIDPTIGNEQFF; cdr3_nt: TGCGCCAGCAGCTTTATTGACCCTACAATTGGCAATGAGCAGTTCTTC
j_call: TRBJ2-5; d_call: NA; clone_size: few; v_call: TRBV11-2; cdr3_aa: CASSLIWANQRETQYF; cdr3_nt: TGTGCCAGCAGCTTAATTTGGGCAAACCAAAGGGAGACCCAGTACTTC
j_call: TRBJ2-5; d_call: TRBD2; clone_size: NA; v_call: TRBV5-1; cdr3_aa: CASSLLAGTETQYF; cdr3_nt: TGCGCCAGCAGCTTACTAGCGGGGACGGAGACCCAGTACTTC
j_call: TRBJ2-3; d_call: NA; clone_size: NA; v_call: TRBV7-6; cdr3_aa: CASSSNRVGVGDTQYF; cdr3_nt: TGTGCCAGCAGCTCCAACCGGGTTGGTGTGGGAGATACGCAGTATTTT